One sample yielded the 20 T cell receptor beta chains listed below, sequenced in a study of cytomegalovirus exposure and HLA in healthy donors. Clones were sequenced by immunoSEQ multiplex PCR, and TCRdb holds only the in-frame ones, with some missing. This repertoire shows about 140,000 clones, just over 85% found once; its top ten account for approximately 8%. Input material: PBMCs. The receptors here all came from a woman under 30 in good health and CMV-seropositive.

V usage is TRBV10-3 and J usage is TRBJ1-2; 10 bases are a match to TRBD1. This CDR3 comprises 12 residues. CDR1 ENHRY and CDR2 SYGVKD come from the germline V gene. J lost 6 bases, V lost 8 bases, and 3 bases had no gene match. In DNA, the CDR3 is TGTGCCATCCCGGGACAGGGGCATGGCTACACCTTC. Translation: CAIPGQGHGYTF.

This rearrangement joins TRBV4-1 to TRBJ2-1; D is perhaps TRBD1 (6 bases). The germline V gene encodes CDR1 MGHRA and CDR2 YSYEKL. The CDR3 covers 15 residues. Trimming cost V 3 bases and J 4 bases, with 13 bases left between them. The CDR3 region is CASSHRSDRYNEQFF. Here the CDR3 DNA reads TGCGCCAGCAGCCATCGAAGTGACAGGTACAATGAGCAGTTCTTC.

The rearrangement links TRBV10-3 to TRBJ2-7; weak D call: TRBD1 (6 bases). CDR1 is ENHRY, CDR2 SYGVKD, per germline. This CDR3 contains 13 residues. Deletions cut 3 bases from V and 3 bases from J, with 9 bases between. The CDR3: CAISDGQSYEQYF. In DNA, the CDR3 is TGTGCCATCAGTGATGGACAGAGCTACGAGCAGTACTTC.

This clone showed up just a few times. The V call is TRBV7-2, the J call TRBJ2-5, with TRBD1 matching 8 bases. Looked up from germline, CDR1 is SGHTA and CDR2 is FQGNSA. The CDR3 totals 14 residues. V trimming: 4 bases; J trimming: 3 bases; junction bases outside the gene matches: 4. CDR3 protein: CASSSNRGKETQYF. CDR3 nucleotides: TGTGCCAGCAGCTCCAACAGGGGGAAAGAGACCCAGTACTTC.

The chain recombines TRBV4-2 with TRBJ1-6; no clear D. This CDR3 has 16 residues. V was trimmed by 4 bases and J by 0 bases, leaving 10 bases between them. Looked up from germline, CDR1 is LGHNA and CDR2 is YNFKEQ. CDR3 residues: CASSLVGGSYNSPLHF. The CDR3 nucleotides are TGTGCCAGCAGCCTAGTCGGCGGCTCCTATAATTCACCCCTCCACTTT.

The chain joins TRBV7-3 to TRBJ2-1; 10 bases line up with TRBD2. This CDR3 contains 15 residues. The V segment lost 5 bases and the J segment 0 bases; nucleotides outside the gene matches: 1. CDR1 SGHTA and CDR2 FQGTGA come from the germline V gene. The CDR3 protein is CASSPSGGSYNEQFF. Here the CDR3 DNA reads TGTGCCAGCAGCCCTAGCGGGGGCTCCTACAATGAGCAGTTCTTC.

The CDR3 spells CASSPRQGLNYGYTF. Here the CDR3 DNA reads TGTGCCAGCAGCCCTAGACAGGGCCTCAACTATGGCTACACCTTC. The V and J genes are TRBV14 and TRBJ1-2; 7 bases match TRBD1. The junction had 7 bases not matched to a gene; V was cut back by 4 bases and J by 2 bases. This CDR3 contains 15 residues. Germline V gives CDR1 SGHDN, CDR2 FVKESK.

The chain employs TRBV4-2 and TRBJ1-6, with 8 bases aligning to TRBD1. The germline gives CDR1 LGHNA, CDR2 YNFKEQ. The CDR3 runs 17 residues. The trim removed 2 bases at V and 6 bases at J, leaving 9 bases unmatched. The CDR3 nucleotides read TGTGCCAGCAGCCAATCTCCCAGGGGGCGTAGTAATTCACCCCTCCACTTT. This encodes CASSQSPRGRSNSPLHF.

CDR3 protein: CAVQTFPGIREQYF. The CDR3, as DNA: TGTGCCGTTCAAACATTTCCGGGAATCAGGGAGCAGTACTTC. V and J are TRBV21-1 and TRBJ2-7; whether TRBD2, the table's D call, matches the DNA was not checked. TRBV21-1 is classified as a pseudogene. CDR3 length: 14 amino acids.

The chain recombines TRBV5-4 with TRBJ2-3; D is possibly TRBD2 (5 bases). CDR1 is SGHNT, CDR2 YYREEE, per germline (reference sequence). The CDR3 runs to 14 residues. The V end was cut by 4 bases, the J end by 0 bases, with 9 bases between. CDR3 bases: TGTGCCAGCAGCCCTGGACTTAGCACAGATACGCAGTATTTT. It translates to CASSPGLSTDTQYF. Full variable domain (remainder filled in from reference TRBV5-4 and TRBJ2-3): ETGVTQSPTHLIKTRGQQVTLRCSSQSGHNTVSWYQQALGQGPQFIFQYYREEENGRGNFPPRFSGLQFPNYSSELNVNALELDDSALYLCASSPGLSTDTQYFGPGTRLTVL.

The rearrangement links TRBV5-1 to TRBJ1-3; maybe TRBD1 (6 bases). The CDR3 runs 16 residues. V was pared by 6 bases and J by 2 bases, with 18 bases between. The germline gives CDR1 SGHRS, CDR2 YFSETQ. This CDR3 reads CASTRGGGLAGNTIYF. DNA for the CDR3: TGCGCCAGCACCCGGGGGGGCGGTTTGGCTGGAAACACCATATATTTT.

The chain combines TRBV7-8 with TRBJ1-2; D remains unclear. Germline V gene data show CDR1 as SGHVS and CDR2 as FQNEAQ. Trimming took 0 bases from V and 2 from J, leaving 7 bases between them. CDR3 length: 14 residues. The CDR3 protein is CASSLAGSNYGYTF. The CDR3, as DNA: TGTGCCAGCAGCTTAGCGGGCAGCAACTATGGCTACACCTTC.

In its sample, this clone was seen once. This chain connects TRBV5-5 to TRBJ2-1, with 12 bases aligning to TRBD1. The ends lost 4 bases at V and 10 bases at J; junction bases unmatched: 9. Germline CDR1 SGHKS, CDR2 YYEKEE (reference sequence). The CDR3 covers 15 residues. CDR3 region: CASSSLGTGGLEQFF. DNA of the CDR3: TGTGCCAGCAGCAGCCTTGGGACAGGGGGCCTCGAGCAGTTCTTC.

The CDR3 protein is CASSPRQGTNSPLHF. The CDR3 DNA reads TGTGCCAGCAGCCCACGACAGGGGACGAATTCACCCCTCCACTTT. The chain employs TRBV7-2 and TRBJ1-6; 8 bases are shared with TRBD1. The CDR3 sequence is 15 residues long. Trimming cost V 5 bases and J 7 bases; bases outside gene matches: 7. CDR1 and CDR2 from the germline V gene are SGHTA and FQGNSA.

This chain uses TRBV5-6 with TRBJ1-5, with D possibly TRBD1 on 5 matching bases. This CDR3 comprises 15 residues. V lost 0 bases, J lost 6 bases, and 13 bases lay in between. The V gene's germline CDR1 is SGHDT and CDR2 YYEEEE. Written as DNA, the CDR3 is TGTGCCAGCAGCTTGGGGGTAGGGGCGAGTCAGCCCCAGCATTTT. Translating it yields CASSLGVGASQPQHF. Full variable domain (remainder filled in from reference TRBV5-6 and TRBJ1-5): DAGVTQSPTHLIKTRGQQVTLRCSPKSGHDTVSWYQQALGQGPQFIFQYYEEEERQRGNFPDRFSGHQFPNYSSELNVNALLLGDSALYLCASSLGVGASQPQHFGDGTRLSIL.

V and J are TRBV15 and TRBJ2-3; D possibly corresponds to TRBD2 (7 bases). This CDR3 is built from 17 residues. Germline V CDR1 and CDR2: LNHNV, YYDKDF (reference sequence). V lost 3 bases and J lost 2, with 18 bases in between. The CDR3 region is CATSRGGGNWATDTQYF. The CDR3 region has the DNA TGTGCCACCAGCAGGGGAGGGGGGAATTGGGCCACAGATACGCAGTATTTT.

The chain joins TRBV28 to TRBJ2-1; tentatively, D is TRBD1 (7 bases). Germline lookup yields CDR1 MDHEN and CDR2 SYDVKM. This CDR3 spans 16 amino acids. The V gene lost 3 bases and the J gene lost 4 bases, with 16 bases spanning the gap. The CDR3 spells CASSFRGAGYYNEQFF. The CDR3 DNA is TGTGCCAGCAGTTTCAGGGGGGCCGGATATTACAATGAGCAGTTCTTC.

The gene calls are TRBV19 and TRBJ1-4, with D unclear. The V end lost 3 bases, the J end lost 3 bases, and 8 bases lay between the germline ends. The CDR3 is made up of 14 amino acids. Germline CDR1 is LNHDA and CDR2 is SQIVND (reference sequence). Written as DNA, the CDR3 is TGTGCCAGTAGTATGGCCAGATCTAATGAAAAACTGTTTTTT. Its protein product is CASSMARSNEKLFF.

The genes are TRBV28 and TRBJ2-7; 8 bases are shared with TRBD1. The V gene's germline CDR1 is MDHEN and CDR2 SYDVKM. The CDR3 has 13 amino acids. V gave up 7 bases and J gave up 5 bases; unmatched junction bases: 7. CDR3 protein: CASKQGAINEQYF. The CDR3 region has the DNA TGTGCCAGCAAGCAGGGGGCGATCAACGAGCAGTACTTC.

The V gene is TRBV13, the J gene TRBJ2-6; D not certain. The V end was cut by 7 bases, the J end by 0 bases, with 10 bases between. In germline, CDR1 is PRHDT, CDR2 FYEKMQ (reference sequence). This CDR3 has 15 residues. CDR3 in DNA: TGTGCCAGCACCCGAGAACGCTCTGGGGCCAACGTCCTGACTTTC. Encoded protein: CASTRERSGANVLTF.